This passage covers 29 T cell receptor beta chains from one sample sequenced in a study of shared clonotypes between healthy human individuals. Positive CCR7 selection of CD45RO-negative cells yielded the naive CD8 cells, and terminally differentiated effector memory CD45RA+ cells were excluded. Repertoires were generated with immunoSEQ multiplex PCR, while TCRdb's copy carries only in-frame clones and drops some. The table records around 550,000 clones, 90% to 95% of them present only once. Sequencing input: naive CD8+ T cells sorted from blood. All receptors come from a woman in her 30s in good health.

The chain joins TRBV28 to TRBJ1-2; perhaps TRBD1 as D (5 bases). Trimming removed 5 bases at V and 2 bases at J, with 21 bases between. This CDR3 contains 17 residues. Germline-derived CDR1 and CDR2 are MDHEN and SYDVKM. The CDR3 DNA is TGTGCCAGCAGTACCATTACCCTCGGGGCCGGGAACTATGGCTACACCTTC. Residues: CASSTITLGAGNYGYTF.

The gene calls are TRBV7-9 and TRBJ1-4; D perhaps matches TRBD1 (5 bases). Germline assignment: CDR1 SEHNR and CDR2 FQNEAQ (reference sequence). The CDR3 runs 14 residues. Trimming pared 5 bases from V and 6 bases from J, leaving 13 bases between. CDR3 region: CASSGAGIDEKLFF. The CDR3 DNA reads as TGTGCCAGCAGCGGCGCAGGGATCGATGAAAAACTGTTTTTT.

The chain carries TRBV19 and TRBJ2-1; TRBD2 aligns across 8 bases. Germline CDR1 is LNHDA and CDR2 is SQIVND (reference sequence). The V gene end was trimmed by 6 bases and the J gene end by 4 bases; junction bases not matched to a gene: 8. The CDR3 has 15 amino acids. CDR3 DNA: TGTGCCAGTAGACTTTCGAGCGGGGGATACAATGAGCAGTTCTTC. Translation: CASRLSSGGYNEQFF. The entire variable domain, with the rest obtained from reference TRBV19 and TRBJ2-1, is as follows: DGGITQSPKYLFRKEGQNVTLSCEQNLNHDAMYWYRQDPGQGLRLIYYSQIVNDFQKGDIAEGYSVSREKKESFPLTVTSAQKNPTAFYLCASRLSSGGYNEQFFGPGTRLTVL.

This clone is a singleton in its sample. Different DNA sequences within this sample yield the same CDR3. The rearrangement uses TRBV7-9 and TRBJ2-7; D is possibly TRBD2 (6 bases). Looked up from germline, CDR1 is SEHNR and CDR2 is FQNEAQ (reference sequence). V lost 0 bases to trimming and J lost 5 bases, with 11 bases between them. CDR3 size: 14 residues. The CDR3 sequence: CASSLAPTRDEQYF. Here the CDR3 DNA reads TGTGCCAGCAGCTTAGCCCCGACTAGGGACGAGCAGTACTTC. The variable domain in full, with the rest retrieved from reference TRBV7-9 and TRBJ2-7, is DTGVSQNPRHKITKRGQNVTFRCDPISEHNRLYWYRQTLGQGPEFLTYFQNEAQLEKSRLLSDRFSAERPKGSFSTLEIQRTEQGDSAMYLCASSLAPTRDEQYFGPGTRLTVT.

The genes are TRBV11-1 and TRBJ2-7; D not certain. Germline CDR1 reads SGHAT; CDR2 reads FQDESV (reference sequence). The CDR3 covers 13 residues. With 3 bases removed from V and 3 bases from J, the gap between germline ends came to 9 bases. The CDR3: CASSLFHNYEQYF. The CDR3 DNA reads TGTGCCAGCAGCTTGTTTCACAACTACGAGCAGTACTTC.

This chain uses TRBV28 with TRBJ1-5, with D perhaps TRBD1 (6 bases). CDR1 MDHEN and CDR2 SYDVKM come from the germline V gene. This CDR3 region has 15 residues. Trimming removed 8 bases from V and 5 bases from J, with 19 bases in between. Here the CDR3 DNA reads TGTGCCAGCGGGCCGACACAGGGCTATGATCAGCCCCAGCATTTT. Its translation: CASGPTQGYDQPQHF.

The rearrangement joins TRBV27 to TRBJ1-2; 9 positions match TRBD1. Germline-derived CDR1 and CDR2 are MNHEY and SMNVEV (reference sequence). CDR3 length: 13 residues. V shed 10 bases, J shed 0 bases, and the junction held 3 bases outside the gene matches. Here the CDR3 reads CATWDRANYGYTF. DNA of the CDR3: TGTGCCACCTGGGACAGGGCTAACTATGGCTACACCTTC.

The chain has TRBV7-9 and TRBJ2-3, with 10 bases matching TRBD1. Germline loops: CDR1 SEHNR, CDR2 FQNEAQ (reference sequence). The CDR3 length is 16 residues. Unmatched junction bases numbered 8, after V lost 5 bases and J lost 3 bases. This CDR3 is CASSIGGQGSTDTQYF. CDR3 nucleotides: TGTGCCAGCAGCATAGGGGGACAGGGGAGTACAGATACGCAGTATTTT. The variable domain in full, completed from reference TRBV7-9 and TRBJ2-3, reads DTGVSQNPRHKITKRGQNVTFRCDPISEHNRLYWYRQTLGQGPEFLTYFQNEAQLEKSRLLSDRFSAERPKGSFSTLEIQRTEQGDSAMYLCASSIGGQGSTDTQYFGPGTRLTVL.

The rearrangement joins TRBV11-2 to TRBJ2-5, with D uncertain. Trimming took 5 bases from V and 0 from J, leaving 10 bases between them. The CDR3 loop spans 14 amino acids. CDR1 and CDR2 from the germline V gene are SGHAT and FQNNGV. CDR3 sequence: CASSIGRNQETQYF. CDR3 nucleotide sequence: TGTGCCAGCAGCATCGGACGGAACCAAGAGACCCAGTACTTC.

This chain joins TRBV19 and TRBJ2-7; maybe TRBD2 (6 bases). This CDR3 has 14 amino acids. The V gene lost 4 bases and the J gene lost 1 base, with 11 bases spanning the gap. Per the germline V gene, CDR1 is LNHDA and CDR2 is SQIVND (reference sequence). The CDR3 protein is CASSSREWSYEQYF. The CDR3 bases are TGTGCCAGTAGTAGTCGGGAGTGGTCCTACGAGCAGTACTTC.

The rearrangement joins TRBV29-1 to TRBJ2-3; a possible D gene is TRBD2 (5 bases). The length of the CDR3 is 18 residues. Germline V gene sequence: CDR1 SQVTM, CDR2 ANQGSEA. Trimming cost V 3 bases and J 1 base, with 23 bases left between them. The CDR3 DNA reads TGCAGCGTTGATCTTGTGGCGGGCTCACCCACGGGCACAGATACGCAGTATTTT. Its translation: CSVDLVAGSPTGTDTQYF.

The chain has TRBV11-3 and TRBJ2-7; no definite D call. Deletions cut 4 bases from V and 6 bases from J, with 13 bases between. The CDR3 spans 13 residues. CDR1 is SGHNT and CDR2 is YENEEA in the germline V gene. The CDR3 DNA reads TGTGCCAGCAGCTCAGCAGGTGCGAGCGAGCAGTACTTC. It specifies CASSSAGASEQYF. Full variable domain (remainder filled in from reference TRBV11-3 and TRBJ2-7): EAGVVQSPRYKIIEKKQPVAFWCNPISGHNTLYWYLQNLGQGPELLIRYENEEAVDDSQLPKDRFSAERLKGVDSTLKIQPAELGDSAVYLCASSSAGASEQYFGPGTRLTVT.

The chain couples TRBV6-5 to TRBJ1-5; D gene unclear. Trimming took off 6 bases at V and 4 bases at J, with 13 bases between the two ends. In germline, CDR1 is MNHEY, CDR2 SVGAGI. This CDR3 spans 14 amino acids. CDR3 region: CASSHKGGNQPQHF. In nucleotides, the CDR3 is TGTGCCAGCAGCCACAAAGGAGGGAATCAGCCCCAGCATTTT.

This chain uses TRBV27 with TRBJ2-7; 8 nucleotides match TRBD1. This CDR3 comprises 15 residues. Germline values: CDR1 MNHEY, CDR2 SMNVEV (reference sequence). The J segment lost 2 bases and the V segment lost 4 bases, leaving 7 bases of the junction unmatched. The CDR3, as DNA: TGTGCCAGCAGTTACATTCCGGGACAGGCCTACGAGCAGTACTTC. This translates into CASSYIPGQAYEQYF.

The CDR3 DNA follows: TGCGCCAGCAGCTTGGAGGTGGTAGCGGGAGTATACAATGAGCAGTTCTTC. As protein: CASSLEVVAGVYNEQFF. The chain has TRBV5-1 and TRBJ2-1, with TRBD2 matching 9 bases. There are 17 residues in the CDR3. Germline assignment: CDR1 SGHRS and CDR2 YFSETQ. V dropped 0 bases and J dropped 4; count of bases not matched to a gene: 8. The variable domain in full, completed from reference TRBV5-1 and TRBJ2-1, reads KAGVTQTPRYLIKTRGQQVTLSCSPISGHRSVSWYQQTPGQGLQFLFEYFSETQRNKGNFPGRFSGRQFSNSRSEMNVSTLELGDSALYLCASSLEVVAGVYNEQFFGPGTRLTVL.

The count of this clone is one. The chain has TRBV19 and TRBJ1-1, with no clear D. This CDR3 is 14 amino acids long. Trimming left V 5 bases short and J 1 base short, with 11 bases between. Germline V gives CDR1 LNHDA, CDR2 SQIVND (reference sequence). CDR3 protein: CASSPRSGNTEAFF. The CDR3 DNA follows: TGTGCCAGTAGTCCCAGATCGGGGAACACTGAAGCTTTCTTT. Variable domain in full (rest from reference TRBV19 and TRBJ1-1): DGGITQSPKYLFRKEGQNVTLSCEQNLNHDAMYWYRQDPGQGLRLIYYSQIVNDFQKGDIAEGYSVSREKKESFPLTVTSAQKNPTAFYLCASSPRSGNTEAFFGQGTRLTVV.

CDR3: CASSLWVSGSGKTQYF. CDR3 bases: TGTGCCAGCAGCTTATGGGTTAGCGGGAGTGGGAAGACCCAGTACTTC. The J gene is TRBJ2-5, the V gene TRBV7-8; 9 bases fit TRBD2. J gave up 6 bases and V 2 bases, and 10 bases lay outside the gene matches. CDR1 is SGHVS, CDR2 FQNEAQ, per germline. There are 16 residues in the CDR3.

This chain connects TRBV6-1 to TRBJ1-4, with 8 positions matching TRBD1. Germline V CDR1 and CDR2: MNHNS, SASEGT. Unmatched junction bases numbered 9, after V lost 5 bases and J lost 7 bases. This CDR3 is built from 15 residues. The CDR3: CASSPGTTGAEKLFF. The CDR3 coding sequence is TGTGCCAGCAGTCCAGGGACGACAGGGGCTGAAAAACTGTTTTTT.

This chain uses TRBV18 with TRBJ2-5; the D is unclear. The CDR3 consists of 15 residues. Trimming stripped 6 bases from V and 11 bases from J, with 25 bases between. Germline V gene lookup returns CDR1 KGHSH and CDR2 LQKENI. The CDR3: CASSASPGLGVEQYF. CDR3 sequence (DNA): TGTGCCAGCTCGGCCTCCCCGGGCCTAGGAGTGGAGCAGTACTTC.

The chain carries TRBV4-1 and TRBJ1-5; 8 nucleotides line up with TRBD1. After removal of 0 bases from V and 4 bases from J, the junction contained 8 bases not matched to a gene. CDR3 length: 17 amino acids. CDR1 MGHRA and CDR2 YSYEKL come from the germline V gene. The CDR3 region has the DNA TGCGCCAGCAGCCAAGAATTCAGGGGGCGCGGGAATCAGCCCCAGCATTTT. Translating gives CASSQEFRGRGNQPQHF.

V gene TRBV28 combines with J gene TRBJ2-7; D is undetermined. Germline CDR1 is MDHEN and CDR2 is SYDVKM. The CDR3 contains 11 residues. V was shortened by 6 bases and J by 4 bases, with 7 bases between the two germline ends. The CDR3 nucleotides read TGTGCCAGCAGCAACGTATACGAGCAGTACTTC. It specifies CASSNVYEQYF.

The chain's CDR3 is CASSQIVSYEQYF. The CDR3 DNA reads as TGTGCCAGCAGTCAAATAGTGTCCTACGAGCAGTACTTC. This chain joins TRBV27 and TRBJ2-7; D is ambiguous. CDR1 and CDR2 from the germline V gene are MNHEY and SMNVEV (reference sequence). V lost 5 bases to trimming and J lost 1 base, with 9 bases between them. The CDR3 runs to 13 residues.

This chain links TRBV19 with TRBJ2-1, with D possibly being TRBD1 (6 bases). The V gene's germline CDR1 is LNHDA and CDR2 SQIVND (reference sequence). This CDR3 is built from 12 residues. The V gene lost 7 bases and the J gene lost 3 bases, with 7 bases spanning the gap. For the CDR3, the DNA is TGTGCCAGTACAGGGGACTACAATGAGCAGTTCTTC. This gives the protein CASTGDYNEQFF.

This sequence joins TRBV6-1 and TRBJ1-5; no clear D gene. The CDR3 length is 13 residues. V lost 1 base and J 1 base, leaving 2 bases between the germline ends. Per germline, CDR1 MNHNS and CDR2 SASEGT. The CDR3 here is CASSEGSNQPQHF. In nucleotides, the CDR3 is TGTGCCAGCAGTGAAGGCAGCAATCAGCCCCAGCATTTT.

The V gene is TRBV2, the J gene TRBJ2-5; D perhaps matches TRBD1 (5 bases). The assigned J gene may be wrong: the sequence end matches TRBJ2-7 better. CDR1 and CDR2 from the germline V gene are SNHLY and FYNNEI. The CDR3 is 11 amino acids. The CDR3 here is CASTRAGEQYF. The CDR3 DNA is TGTGCCAGCACCAGGGCCGGCGAGCAGTACTTC.

The chain recombines TRBV27 with TRBJ1-4, with D possibly being TRBD1 (5 bases). V was trimmed by 2 bases and J by 7 bases, leaving 11 bases between them. This CDR3 has 14 amino acids. Germline V gives CDR1 MNHEY, CDR2 SMNVEV (reference sequence). Here the CDR3 DNA reads TGTGCCAGCAGTTTAGTTGGGGCAGGTGAAAAACTGTTTTTT. This translates into CASSLVGAGEKLFF. The full variable domain, its missing parts supplied by reference TRBV27 and TRBJ1-4, is EAQVTQNPRYLITVTGKKLTVTCSQNMNHEYMSWYRQDPGLGLRQIYYSMNVEVTDKGDVPEGYKVSRKEKRNFPLILESPSPNQTSLYFCASSLVGAGEKLFFGSGTQLSVL.

The chain is built from TRBV7-8 and TRBJ2-2; 13 nucleotides agree with TRBD2. J was trimmed by 4 bases and V by 5 bases; bases with no gene match: 7. CDR1 and CDR2 (germline): SGHVS, FQNEAQ. The CDR3 extends over 17 amino acids. CDR3: CASSIPGLAGATGELFF. CDR3 sequence (DNA): TGTGCCAGCAGCATTCCTGGACTAGCGGGAGCCACCGGGGAGCTGTTTTTT.

This rearrangement joins TRBV6-5 to TRBJ2-7; D ambiguous. Germline-derived CDR1 and CDR2 are MNHEY and SVGAGI. The V and J ends lost 6 bases and 7 bases respectively, with 10 bases between them. This CDR3 has 11 amino acids. CDR3 coding DNA: TGTGCCAGCAGCCACTTTGAAGAGCAGTACTTC. Its translation is CASSHFEEQYF.

About this clone: Other DNA sequences in the same sample also yield this CDR3. The chain uses TRBV7-9 and TRBJ2-1; D may correspond to TRBD1 or TRBD2 (5 bases each). V was pared by 1 base and J by 6 bases, with 13 bases between. Germline V gene data show CDR1 as SEHNR and CDR2 as FQNEAQ (reference sequence). The CDR3 runs to 15 residues. CDR3 in amino acids: CASSLGPRGVNEQFF. As DNA, the CDR3 is TGTGCCAGCAGCTTAGGGCCTAGAGGGGTCAATGAGCAGTTCTTC.